One TCR beta chain is described in this entry. The target of this receptor is not known. No base quality information exists; no much larger clone differs at one position. This sample stems from a study of T cells in Graves' hyperthyroidism and ophthalmopathy (dated by TCRdb to between 2018 and 2020). Regarding the complete study: Peripheral blood was sampled at the time of initial diagnosis, prior to any treatment. A discovery cohort of about a hundred patients, about 44 with Graves' ophthalmopathy and 55 to 65 with stable Graves' hyperthyroidism, was used to find distinguishing TCR V-J signatures. Prospective prediction of ophthalmopathy was tested in an independent validation cohort consisting of roughly 20 hyperthyroidism patients and over 15 patients who later progressed to ophthalmopathy. The roughly 94 discovery patients were randomly divided into training and test sets at a 7:3 ratio. In addition, the study compared T-cell repertoires in thyroid tissue and in blood from six Graves' hyperthyroidism patients. After sampling, hyperthyroidism patients received methimazole starting at 30 mg daily, and ophthalmopathy patients received high-dose intravenous methylprednisolone. According to the paper, TCR Vbeta CDR3 sequencing was carried out on over 130 peripheral blood samples, which came from around 43 ophthalmopathy, 80 or so hyperthyroidism and about 17 progressor patients.

Study-level results and caveats: A 13 V-J signature model separated ophthalmopathy from stable hyperthyroidism, with approximately 87% sensitivity and roughly 84% specificity in cross-validation and 80%/75% in testing. In validation, the model predicted progression to ophthalmopathy with approximately 71% sensitivity and 72% to 85% specificity, a median of about 6 months before onset. Most expanded thyroid clonotypes (frequency above 0.001) were also detected in blood, suggesting blood repertoires may reflect thyroid immune responses. No statistical method was used to fix the sample size in advance, and group allocation was not hidden from the investigators.

Ophthalmopathy patients had moderately to severely active disease, Clinical Activity Score of at least 3, NOSPECS grade of at least 4, and duration under 3 months. Patients with uncontrolled infections, other autoimmune diseases, pregnancy or lactation were excluded. Diagnoses were based on clinical symptoms, serum thyroxine and TRAb, thyroid ultrasound and orbital computed tomography. PBMCs were isolated from about 9.2 ml of fresh peripheral blood by Ficoll-Paque density gradient centrifugation. Trizol reagent was used to extract total RNA, and RNA quality was then checked on an Agilent 2100 Bioanalyzer. TCR beta CDR3 regions were amplified from RNA transcripts. The TCR CDR3 was subjected to a first round of RT-PCR using the HTBI primer set and the Qiagen OneStep RT-PCR kit. A second multiplex PCR round built the libraries, followed by size selection and purification. The libraries were sequenced on an Illumina HiSeq2000 using paired-end 100 bp reads. The study's own analysis went as follows. SOAPnuke was used to process the raw data, removing reads that contained adapters or uncalled bases, had a mean Phred below 15, or lacked an exact match to the constant primer or identifier. COPE v1.2.5 was used to merge high-quality paired reads, and clonotypes were defined as unique nucleotide sequences. Clonotypes were aligned to IMGT TRBV, TRBD and TRBJ reference segments using MiTCR v1.1. Only V-J combinations with frequency above 0.0001, covering approximately 99% of repertoires, were analysed. The TCS score was defined as F50 (clonal expansion) divided by E x V (chaos), with BLOSUM62-based TCRdist calculated between CDR3 peptides within each V-J. Welch's t-statistics and random forest reduced several hundred V-J features to about 12, which were used in a naive Bayes classifier (R e1071). The raw public reads went through TCRdb reprocessing: fastp at Q25, MiXCR clone calling, in-frame beta chains kept. Rows with a matching CDR3 protein are joined into one entry that keeps the most common DNA and genes. The V and J calls and clone size come from TCRdb's table, not from the authors' own analysis. Here the sample has approximately 600,000 distinct CDR3 sequences; roughly 20% occur a single time. Of the sample, 34% falls within the top ten clones.

Based on the germline V gene, the CDR1 and CDR2 sequences are MNHEY and SVGEGT. Trimming accounts for 11 bases at V and 0 bases at J, while the number of junction bases matched to no gene is 8. The CDR3 spans 15 residues, from the cysteine through the phenylalanine. The DNA shown is the 45-base CDR3, in frame from base 1. This sequence originates from a man between 25 and 39 years old with Graves' ophthalmopathy. The V gene is TRBV6-2 or TRBV6-3 and the J gene is TRBJ2-3; 10 of the junction bases match TRBD1. Sequenced input: blood. Read as DNA, the sequence is TGTGCCGGCACCCGACAGGGGGCTAGCACAGATACGCAGTATTTT. Its coded protein is CAGTRQGASTDTQYF.